This passage covers 6 T cell receptor beta chains from one sample sequenced in a study of T cells in narcolepsy listed by TCRdb under 2018. The library was generated by the immunoSEQ multiplex PCR assay. TCRdb stores this immuneACCESS table with in-frame sequences only. Part of the clones is absent; in the studies checked, under half of the shortfall reflects unresolved V genes, and no reason is known for the rest. In this sample the table shows tens of thousands of clones, about 80% of which occur a single time. The ten largest clones add up to roughly 0.74% of the sample. Sequencing was performed on CD45RA- memory CD4+ T cells from PBMCs. What the cell subset or site label conveys for this sample: memory T cells sorted ex vivo from peripheral blood. The receptors here all came from a human donor with narcolepsy.

The CDR3 region has the DNA TGTGCCAGCCCGGACAGGGAGCGCTCGAACTCTGGGGCCAACGTCCTGACTTTC. Residues: CASPDRERSNSGANVLTF. V gene TRBV5-8 combines with J gene TRBJ2-6; TRBD1 matches 8 bases. CDR1 SGHTS and CDR2 YDEGEE come from the germline V gene. This CDR3 spans 18 amino acids. V shed 7 bases, J shed 0 bases, and the junction held 12 bases outside the gene matches.

In DNA, the CDR3 is TGTGCCAGCAGTTACGAAGGCTTCACAGATACGCAGTATTTT. Amino acids: CASSYEGFTDTQYF. The chain is built from TRBV6-5 and TRBJ2-3; no firm D call. The CDR3 consists of 14 residues. Trimming pared 2 bases from V and 2 bases from J, leaving 8 bases between. The germline CDR1 and CDR2 sequences are MNHEY and SVGAGI.

The V and J genes are TRBV11-1 and TRBJ1-2; D unclear. Trimming shortened V by 1 base and J by 0 bases, and 9 bases separated the two germline ends. Germline V gene lookup returns CDR1 SGHAT and CDR2 FQDESV (reference sequence). The CDR3 runs 15 residues. The chain's CDR3 is CASSLDPTANYGYTF. The CDR3 coding sequence is TGTGCCAGCAGCTTAGACCCCACAGCTAACTATGGCTACACCTTC.

The rearrangement joins TRBV30 to TRBJ1-2, with TRBD1 identical over 7 bases. The CDR3 consists of 16 residues. With 4 bases clipped from V and 5 bases from J, the junction kept 16 bases outside the gene matches. Germline CDR1 is GTSNPN and CDR2 is SVGIG (reference sequence). In nucleotides, the CDR3 is TGTGCCTGGAACGATCCCGGGACAGCTAAAGGTTATGGCTACACCTTC. Residues: CAWNDPGTAKGYGYTF.

The genes are TRBV28 and TRBJ2-7, with D uncertain. Between the trimmed V and J ends, which lost 7 bases and 0 bases, there was a span of 7 bases. The CDR3 is 12 residues long. Germline CDR1 MDHEN, CDR2 SYDVKM. The CDR3 bases are TGTGCCAGCATCGGGCCCTCCTACGAGCAGTACTTC. Encoded protein: CASIGPSYEQYF.

The chain has TRBV19 and TRBJ1-2; D perhaps matches TRBD1 (5 bases). V was pared by 5 bases and J by 3 bases, with 10 bases between. The germline CDR1 and CDR2 sequences are LNHDA and SQIVND (reference sequence). This CDR3 has 13 residues. The CDR3 sequence is CASSLGLDYGYTF. DNA for the CDR3: TGTGCCAGTAGTTTGGGACTCGACTATGGCTACACCTTC.